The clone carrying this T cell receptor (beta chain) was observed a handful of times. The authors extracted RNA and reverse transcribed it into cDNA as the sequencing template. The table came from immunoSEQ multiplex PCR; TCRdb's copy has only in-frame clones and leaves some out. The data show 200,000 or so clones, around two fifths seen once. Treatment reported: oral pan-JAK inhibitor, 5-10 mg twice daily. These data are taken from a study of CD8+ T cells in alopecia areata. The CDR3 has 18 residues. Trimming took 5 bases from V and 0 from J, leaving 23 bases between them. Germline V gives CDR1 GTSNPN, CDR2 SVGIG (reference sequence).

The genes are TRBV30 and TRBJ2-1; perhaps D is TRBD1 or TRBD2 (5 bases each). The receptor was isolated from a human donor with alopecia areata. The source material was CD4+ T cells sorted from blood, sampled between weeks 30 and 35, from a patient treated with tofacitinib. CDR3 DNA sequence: TGTGCCTGGCTCGGGGACGCCCGCGTACGTTTCTCCTACAATGAGCAGTTCTTC. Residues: CAWLGDARVRFSYNEQFF.